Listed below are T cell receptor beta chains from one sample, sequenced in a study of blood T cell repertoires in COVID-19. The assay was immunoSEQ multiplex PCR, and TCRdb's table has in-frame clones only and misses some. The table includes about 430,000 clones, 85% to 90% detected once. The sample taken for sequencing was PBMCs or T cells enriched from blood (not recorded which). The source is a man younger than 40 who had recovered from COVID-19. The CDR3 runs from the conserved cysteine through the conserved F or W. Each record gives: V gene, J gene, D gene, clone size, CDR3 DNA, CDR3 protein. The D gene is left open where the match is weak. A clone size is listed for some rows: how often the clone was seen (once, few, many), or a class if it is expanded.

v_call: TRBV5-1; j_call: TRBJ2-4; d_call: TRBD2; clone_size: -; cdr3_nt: TGCGCCAGCAGCCCGGGAGGAGGGGAGAACATTCAGTACTTC; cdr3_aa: CASSPGGGENIQYF
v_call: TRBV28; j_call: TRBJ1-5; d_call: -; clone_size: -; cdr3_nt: TGTGCCAGCAGTTTAGGTGGGCAGAACTTTGGCAATCAGCCCCAGCATTTT; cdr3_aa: CASSLGGQNFGNQPQHF
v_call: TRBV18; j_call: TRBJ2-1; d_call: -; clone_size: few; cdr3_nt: TGTGCCATCGAACCGGGGTCCAAGTTGAATGAGCAGTTCTTC; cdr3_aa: CAIEPGSKLNEQFF
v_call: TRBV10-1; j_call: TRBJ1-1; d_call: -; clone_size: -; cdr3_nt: TGCGCCAGCAGCCGAGAATCGAACACTGAAGCTTTCTTT; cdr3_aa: CASSRESNTEAFF
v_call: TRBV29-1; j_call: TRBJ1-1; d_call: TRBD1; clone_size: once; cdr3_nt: TGCATTGGACAGGGAGAGACTGAAGCTTTCTTT; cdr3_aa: CIGQGETEAFF
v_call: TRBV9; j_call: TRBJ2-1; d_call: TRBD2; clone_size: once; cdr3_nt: TGTGCCAGCAGCCCGGGACTAGACAATGAGCAGTTCTTC; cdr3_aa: CASSPGLDNEQFF
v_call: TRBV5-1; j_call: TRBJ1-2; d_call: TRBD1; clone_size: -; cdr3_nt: TGCGCCAGCAGCTCGGACAGGGTGAACTATGGCTACACCTTC; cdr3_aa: CASSSDRVNYGYTF
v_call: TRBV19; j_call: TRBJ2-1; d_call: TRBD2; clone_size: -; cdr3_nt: TGTGCCGGCAGGGCGGGAGGTATTTACAATGAGCAGTTCTTC; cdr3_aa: CAGRAGGIYNEQFF
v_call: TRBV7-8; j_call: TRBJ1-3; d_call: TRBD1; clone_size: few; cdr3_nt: TGTGCCAGCAGCTTAGGGCGACAGGGGGCGCTAGGAAACACCATATATTTT; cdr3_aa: CASSLGRQGALGNTIYF
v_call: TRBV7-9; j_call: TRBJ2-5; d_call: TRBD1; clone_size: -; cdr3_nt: TGTGCCAGCAGCTCAGGACAGGCAGCCCCTTGGGAGACCCAGTACTTC; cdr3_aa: CASSSGQAAPWETQYF
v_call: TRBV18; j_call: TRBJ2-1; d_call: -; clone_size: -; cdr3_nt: TGTGCCAGCTCACCCAGTACGAATGAGCAGTTCTTC; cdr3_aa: CASSPSTNEQFF
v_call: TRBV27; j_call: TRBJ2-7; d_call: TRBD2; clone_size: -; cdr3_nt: TGTGCCAGCAGACAAACTAGCGGCCTAATCTCCTACGAGCAGTACTTC; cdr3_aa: CASRQTSGLISYEQYF
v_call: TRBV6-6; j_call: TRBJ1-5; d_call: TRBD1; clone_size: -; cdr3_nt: TGTGCCAGCAGCCGGGACAGTTGGAATCAGCCCCAGCATTTT; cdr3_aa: CASSRDSWNQPQHF
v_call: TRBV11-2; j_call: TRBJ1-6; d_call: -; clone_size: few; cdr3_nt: TGTGCCAGCAGCTCACGGAGCCGTTCACCCCTCCACTTT; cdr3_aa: CASSSRSRSPLHF
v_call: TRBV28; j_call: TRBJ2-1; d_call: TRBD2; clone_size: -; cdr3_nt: TGTGCCAGCAGTTTTCCGGGACTAGCAAGTGAGCAGTTCTTC; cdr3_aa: CASSFPGLASEQFF
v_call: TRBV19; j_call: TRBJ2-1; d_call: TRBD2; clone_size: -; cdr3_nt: TGTGCCAGTAGTATAGTCGGACTAGCCTATGAGCAGTTCTTC; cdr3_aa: CASSIVGLAYEQFF
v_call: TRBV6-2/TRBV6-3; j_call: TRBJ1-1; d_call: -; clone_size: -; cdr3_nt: TGTGCCAGCAGCCACGGGGGGAACGAAGCTTTCTTT; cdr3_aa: CASSHGGNEAFF